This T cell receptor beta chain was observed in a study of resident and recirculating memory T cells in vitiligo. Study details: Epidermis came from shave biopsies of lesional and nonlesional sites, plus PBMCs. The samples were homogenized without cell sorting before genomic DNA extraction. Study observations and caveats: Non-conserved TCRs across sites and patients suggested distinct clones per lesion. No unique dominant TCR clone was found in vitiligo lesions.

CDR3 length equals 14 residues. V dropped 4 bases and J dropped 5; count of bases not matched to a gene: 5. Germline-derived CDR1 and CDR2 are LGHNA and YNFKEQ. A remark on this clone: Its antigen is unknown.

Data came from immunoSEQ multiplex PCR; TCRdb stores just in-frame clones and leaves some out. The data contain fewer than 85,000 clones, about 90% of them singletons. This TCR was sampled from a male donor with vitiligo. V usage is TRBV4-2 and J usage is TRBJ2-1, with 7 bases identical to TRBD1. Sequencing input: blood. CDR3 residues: CASSPTGTDNEQFF. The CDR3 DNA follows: TGTGCCAGCAGCCCCACCGGGACAGACAATGAGCAGTTCTTC.